This T cell receptor (beta chain) was observed in a study of Tregs in tolerant kidney transplant recipients. Germline V lookup: CDR1 SGHRS, CDR2 YFSETQ. The V segment lost 0 bases and the J segment 1 base; nucleotides outside the gene matches: 3. The CDR3 extends over 15 amino acids. This table comes from immunoSEQ multiplex PCR, and its TCRdb copy is limited to in-frame clones, with some not included. The profile shows tens of thousands of clones, more than 90% of them singletons. The clonotype originates from a human donor in good health. V gene TRBV5-1 combines with J gene TRBJ2-7; 8 bases match TRBD1. What was sequenced was CD8+ T cells from blood. The DNA of the CDR3 is TGCGCCAGCAGCTTGGCTCAGGGGGCGTCCTACGAGCAGTACTTC. It codes for CASSLAQGASYEQYF. The entire variable domain, with the rest obtained from reference TRBV5-1 and TRBJ2-7, is as follows: KAGVTQTPRYLIKTRGQQVTLSCSPISGHRSVSWYQQTPGQGLQFLFEYFSETQRNKGNFPGRFSGRQFSNSRSEMNVSTLELGDSALYLCASSLAQGASYEQYFGPGTRLTVT.